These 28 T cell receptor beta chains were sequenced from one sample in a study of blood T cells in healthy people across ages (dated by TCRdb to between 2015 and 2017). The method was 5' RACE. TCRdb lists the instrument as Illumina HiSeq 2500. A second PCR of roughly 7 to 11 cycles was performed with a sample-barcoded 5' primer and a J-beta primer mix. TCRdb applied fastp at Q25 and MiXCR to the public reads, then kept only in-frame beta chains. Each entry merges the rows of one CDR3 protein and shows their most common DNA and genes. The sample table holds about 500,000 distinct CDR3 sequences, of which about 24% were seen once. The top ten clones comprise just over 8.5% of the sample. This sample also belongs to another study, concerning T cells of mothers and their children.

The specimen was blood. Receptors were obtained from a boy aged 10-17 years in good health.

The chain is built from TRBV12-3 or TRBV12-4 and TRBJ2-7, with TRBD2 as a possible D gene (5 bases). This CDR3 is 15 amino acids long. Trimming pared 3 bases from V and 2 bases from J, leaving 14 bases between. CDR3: CASSFGGPNTYEQYF. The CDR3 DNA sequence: TGTGCCAGCAGTTTTGGCGGGCCTAATACCTACGAGCAGTACTTC.

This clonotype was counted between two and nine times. CDR3 bases: TGCGCCAGCAGCCAAGAAGGGGGGCGCCAATCCACCGGGGAGCTGTTTTTT. This codes for CASSQEGGRQSTGELFF. This chain connects TRBV4-3 to TRBJ2-2; D tentatively fits TRBD1 or TRBD2 (6 bases each). The CDR3 sequence is 17 residues long. Trimming shortened V by 0 bases and J by 4 bases, and 15 bases separated the two germline ends. The germline gives CDR1 LGHNA, CDR2 YSLEER.

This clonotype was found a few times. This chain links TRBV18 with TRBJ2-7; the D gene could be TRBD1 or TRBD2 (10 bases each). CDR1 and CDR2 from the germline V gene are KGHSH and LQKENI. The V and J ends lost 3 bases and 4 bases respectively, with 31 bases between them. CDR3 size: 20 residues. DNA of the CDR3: TGTGCCAGCTCACCTTCATTATGGGACAGGGGAACTAGCGGGGATTACGAGCAGTACTTC. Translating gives CASSPSLWDRGTSGDYEQYF. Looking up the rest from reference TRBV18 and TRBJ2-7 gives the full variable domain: NAGVMQNPRHLVRRRGQEARLRCSPMKGHSHVYWYRQLPEEGLKFMVYLQKENIIDESGMPKERFSAEFPKEGPSILRIQQVVRGDSAAYFCASSPSLWDRGTSGDYEQYFGPGTRLTVT.

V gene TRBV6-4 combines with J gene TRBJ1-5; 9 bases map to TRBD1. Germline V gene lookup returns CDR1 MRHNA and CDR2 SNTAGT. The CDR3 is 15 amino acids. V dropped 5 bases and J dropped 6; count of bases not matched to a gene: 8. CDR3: CASSPTGGWGQPQHF. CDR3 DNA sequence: TGTGCCAGCAGTCCCACAGGGGGCTGGGGTCAGCCCCAGCATTTT.

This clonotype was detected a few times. CDR3 sequence reads: CASRSAGRARNSPLHF. The CDR3 nucleotides read TGTGCCAGCAGATCGGCCGGGCGTGCTCGTAATTCACCCCTCCACTTT. V is TRBV28 and J is TRBJ1-6; D gene unclear. The CDR3 sequence is 16 residues long. Germline V gene sequence: CDR1 MDHEN, CDR2 SYDVKM. The V end was cut by 6 bases, the J end by 6 bases, with 18 bases between.

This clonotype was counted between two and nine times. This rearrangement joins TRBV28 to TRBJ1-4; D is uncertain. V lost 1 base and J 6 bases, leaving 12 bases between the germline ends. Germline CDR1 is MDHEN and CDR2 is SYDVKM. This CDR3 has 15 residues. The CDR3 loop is CASSLLFRDDEKLFF. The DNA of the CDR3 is TGTGCCAGCAGTTTATTATTCCGGGATGATGAAAAACTGTTTTTT.

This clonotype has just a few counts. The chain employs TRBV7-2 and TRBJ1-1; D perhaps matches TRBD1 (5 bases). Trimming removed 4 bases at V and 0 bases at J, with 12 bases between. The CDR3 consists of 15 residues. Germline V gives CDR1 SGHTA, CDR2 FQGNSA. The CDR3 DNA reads TGTGCCAGCAGCTGGGGCGGTAGGGTGAACACTGAAGCTTTCTTT. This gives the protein CASSWGGRVNTEAFF.

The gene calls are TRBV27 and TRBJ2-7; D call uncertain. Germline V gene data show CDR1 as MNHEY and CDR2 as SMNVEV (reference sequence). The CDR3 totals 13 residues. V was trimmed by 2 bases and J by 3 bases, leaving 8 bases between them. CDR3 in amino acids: CASSLGTVYEQYF. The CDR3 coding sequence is TGTGCCAGCAGTTTAGGCACCGTCTACGAGCAGTACTTC.

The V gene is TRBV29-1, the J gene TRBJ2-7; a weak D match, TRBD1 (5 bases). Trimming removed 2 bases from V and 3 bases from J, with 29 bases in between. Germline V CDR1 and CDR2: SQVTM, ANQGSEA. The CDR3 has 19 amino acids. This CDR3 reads CSVELPSLGRVDYNYEQYF. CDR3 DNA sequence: TGCAGCGTTGAACTCCCCTCGCTCGGCAGGGTCGATTATAACTACGAGCAGTACTTC.

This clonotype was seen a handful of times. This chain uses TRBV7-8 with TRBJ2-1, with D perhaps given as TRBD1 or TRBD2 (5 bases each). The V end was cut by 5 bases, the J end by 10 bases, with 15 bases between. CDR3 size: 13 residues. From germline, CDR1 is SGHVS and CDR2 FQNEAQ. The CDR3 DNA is TGTGCCAGCAGCACGGGGCCTGAGGGAGAGCAGTTCTTC. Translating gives CASSTGPEGEQFF.

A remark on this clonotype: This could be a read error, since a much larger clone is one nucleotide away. The CDR3 DNA follows: TGTGCCGGCAGCCAAGACAGGGGCACAGATACGCAGTATTTT. Encoded protein: CAGSQDRGTDTQYF. The chain has TRBV7-2 and TRBJ2-3; 7 bases agree with TRBD1. This CDR3 has 14 amino acids. CDR1 and CDR2 from the germline V gene are SGHTA and FQGNSA.

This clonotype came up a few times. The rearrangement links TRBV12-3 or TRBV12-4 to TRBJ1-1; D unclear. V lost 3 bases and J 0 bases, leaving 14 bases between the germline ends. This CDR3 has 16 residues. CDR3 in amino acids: CASSFPPAGMNTEAFF. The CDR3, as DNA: TGTGCCAGCAGTTTTCCCCCCGCAGGCATGAACACTGAAGCTTTCTTT.

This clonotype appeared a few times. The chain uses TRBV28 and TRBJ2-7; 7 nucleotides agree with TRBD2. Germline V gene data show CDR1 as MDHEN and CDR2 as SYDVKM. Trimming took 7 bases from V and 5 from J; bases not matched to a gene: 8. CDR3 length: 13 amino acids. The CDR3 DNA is TGTGCCAGCACCTCTATGGGGGGGGACGAGCAGTACTTC. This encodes CASTSMGGDEQYF. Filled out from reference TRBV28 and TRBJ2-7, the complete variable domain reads DVKVTQSSRYLVKRTGEKVFLECVQDMDHENMFWYRQDPGLGLRLIYFSYDVKMKEKGDIPEGYSVSREKKERFSLILESASTNQTSMYLCASTSMGGDEQYFGPGTRLTVT.

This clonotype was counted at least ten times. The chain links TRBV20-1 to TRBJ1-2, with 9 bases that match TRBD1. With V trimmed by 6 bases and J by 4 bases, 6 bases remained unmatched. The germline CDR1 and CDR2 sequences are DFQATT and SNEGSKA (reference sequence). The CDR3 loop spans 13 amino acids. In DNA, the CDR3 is TGCAGTGCCCGGACAGGGGCGGCCTATGGCTACACCTTC. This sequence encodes CSARTGAAYGYTF.

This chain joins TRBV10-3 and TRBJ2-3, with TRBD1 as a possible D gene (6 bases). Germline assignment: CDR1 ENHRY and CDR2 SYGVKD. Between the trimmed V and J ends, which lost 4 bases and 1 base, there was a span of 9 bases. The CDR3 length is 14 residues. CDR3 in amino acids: CAISGTDGTDTQYF. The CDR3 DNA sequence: TGTGCCATCAGTGGGACAGACGGCACAGATACGCAGTATTTT.

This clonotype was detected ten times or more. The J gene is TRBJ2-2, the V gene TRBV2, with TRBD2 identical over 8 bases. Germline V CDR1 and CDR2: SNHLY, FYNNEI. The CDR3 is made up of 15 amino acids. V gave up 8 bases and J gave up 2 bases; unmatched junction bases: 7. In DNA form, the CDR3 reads TGTGCCAGCCACCCGGGGGGGACAAACACCGGGGAGCTGTTTTTT. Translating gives CASHPGGTNTGELFF.

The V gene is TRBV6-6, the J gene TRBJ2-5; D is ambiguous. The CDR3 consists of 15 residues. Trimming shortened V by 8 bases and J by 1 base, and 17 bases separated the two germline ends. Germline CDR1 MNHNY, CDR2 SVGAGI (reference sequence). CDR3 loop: CASGFAWATQETQYF. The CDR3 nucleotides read TGTGCCAGCGGTTTTGCGTGGGCCACCCAAGAGACCCAGTACTTC.

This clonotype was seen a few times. Written as DNA, the CDR3 is TGTGCCAGCAGCTTCAGAAGTCGGTGGGCATATGGCTACACCTTC. Protein sequence: CASSFRSRWAYGYTF. This chain joins TRBV7-2 and TRBJ1-2, with D unresolved. Germline-derived CDR1 and CDR2 are SGHTA and FQGNSA. This CDR3 is built from 15 residues. Trimming cost V 3 bases and J 5 bases, with 16 bases left between them.

CDR3 bases: TGCAGTGCTATCTTTGGGACAGCGGGCTACGAGCAGTACTTC. Protein: CSAIFGTAGYEQYF. The chain is built from TRBV20-1 and TRBJ2-7, with D possibly TRBD1 on 7 matching bases. V lost 4 bases to trimming and J lost 3 bases, with 16 bases between them. The CDR3 contains 14 residues. The germline V gene has CDR1 DFQATT and CDR2 SNEGSKA (reference sequence).

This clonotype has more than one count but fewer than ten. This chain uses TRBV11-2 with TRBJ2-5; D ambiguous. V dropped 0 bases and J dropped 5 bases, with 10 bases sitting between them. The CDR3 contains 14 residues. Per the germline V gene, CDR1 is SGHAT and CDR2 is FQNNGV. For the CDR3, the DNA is TGTGCCAGCAGCTTAGATCCAGGCCGGGAGACCCAGTACTTC. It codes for CASSLDPGRETQYF.

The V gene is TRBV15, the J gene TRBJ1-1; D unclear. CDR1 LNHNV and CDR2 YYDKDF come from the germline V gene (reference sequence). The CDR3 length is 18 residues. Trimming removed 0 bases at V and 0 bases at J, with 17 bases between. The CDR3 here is CATSRDGIPGVMNTEAFF. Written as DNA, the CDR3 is TGTGCCACCAGCAGAGATGGAATCCCCGGGGTCATGAACACTGAAGCTTTCTTT.

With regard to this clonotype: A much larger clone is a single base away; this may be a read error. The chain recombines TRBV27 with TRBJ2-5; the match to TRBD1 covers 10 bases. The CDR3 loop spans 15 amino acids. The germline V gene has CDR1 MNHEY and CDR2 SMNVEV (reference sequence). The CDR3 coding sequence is TGTGCCGGCAGTTTCGGGACAGGGGTAGGAGAGACCCAGTACTTC. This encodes CAGSFGTGVGETQYF.

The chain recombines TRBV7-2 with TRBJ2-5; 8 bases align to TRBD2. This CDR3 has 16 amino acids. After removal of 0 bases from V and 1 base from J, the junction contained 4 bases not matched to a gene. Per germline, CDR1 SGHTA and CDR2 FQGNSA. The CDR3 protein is CASSLAPRGGQETQYF. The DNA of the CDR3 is TGTGCCAGCAGCTTAGCCCCTCGGGGGGGCCAAGAGACCCAGTACTTC.

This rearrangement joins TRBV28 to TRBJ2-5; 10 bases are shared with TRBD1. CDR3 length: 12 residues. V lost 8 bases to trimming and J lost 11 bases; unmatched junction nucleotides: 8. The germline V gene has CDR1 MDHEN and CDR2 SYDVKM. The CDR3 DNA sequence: TGTGCCAGCGGGACAGGGGTGGAGGAGCAGTACTTC. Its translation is CASGTGVEEQYF.

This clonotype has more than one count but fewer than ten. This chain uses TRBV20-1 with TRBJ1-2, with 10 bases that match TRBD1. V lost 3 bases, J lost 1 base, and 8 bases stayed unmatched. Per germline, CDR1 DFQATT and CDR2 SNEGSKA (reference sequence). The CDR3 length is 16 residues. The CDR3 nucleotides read TGCAGTGCTAGCGCGGACAGGGGGGATGTTAACTATGGCTACACCTTC. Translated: CSASADRGDVNYGYTF.

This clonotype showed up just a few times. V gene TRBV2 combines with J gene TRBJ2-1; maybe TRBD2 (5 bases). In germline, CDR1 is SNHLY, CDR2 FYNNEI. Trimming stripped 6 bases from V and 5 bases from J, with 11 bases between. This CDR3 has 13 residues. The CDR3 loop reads CASRGVWDNEQFF. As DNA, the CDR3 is TGTGCCAGCAGGGGAGTTTGGGACAATGAGCAGTTCTTC.

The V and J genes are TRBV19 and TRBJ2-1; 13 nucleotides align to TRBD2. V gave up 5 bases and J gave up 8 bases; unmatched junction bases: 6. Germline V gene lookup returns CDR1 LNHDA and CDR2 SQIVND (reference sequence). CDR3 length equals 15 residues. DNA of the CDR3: TGTGCCAGTAGTGTTACTAGCGGGGGGGCCTATGAGCAGTTCTTC. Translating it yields CASSVTSGGAYEQFF.

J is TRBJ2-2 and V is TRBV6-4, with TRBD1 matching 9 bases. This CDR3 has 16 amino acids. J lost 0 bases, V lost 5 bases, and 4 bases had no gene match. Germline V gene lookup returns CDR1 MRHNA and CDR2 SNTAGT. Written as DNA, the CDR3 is TGTGCCAGCAGTCCACAGGGGGCCGCGAACACCGGGGAGCTGTTTTTT. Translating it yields CASSPQGAANTGELFF.